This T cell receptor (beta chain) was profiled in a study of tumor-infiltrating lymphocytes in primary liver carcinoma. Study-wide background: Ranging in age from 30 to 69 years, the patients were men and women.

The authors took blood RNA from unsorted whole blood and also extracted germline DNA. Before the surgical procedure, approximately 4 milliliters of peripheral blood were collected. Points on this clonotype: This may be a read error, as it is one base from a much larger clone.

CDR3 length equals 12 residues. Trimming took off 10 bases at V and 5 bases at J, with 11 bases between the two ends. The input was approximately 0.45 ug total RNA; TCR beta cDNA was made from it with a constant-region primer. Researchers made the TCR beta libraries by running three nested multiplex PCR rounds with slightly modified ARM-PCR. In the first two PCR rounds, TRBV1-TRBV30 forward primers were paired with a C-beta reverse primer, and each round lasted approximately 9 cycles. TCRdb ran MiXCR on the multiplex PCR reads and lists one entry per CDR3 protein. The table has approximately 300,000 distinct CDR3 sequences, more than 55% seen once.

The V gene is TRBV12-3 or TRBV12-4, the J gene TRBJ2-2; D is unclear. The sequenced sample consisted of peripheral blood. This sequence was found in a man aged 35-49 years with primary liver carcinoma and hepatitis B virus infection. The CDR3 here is CANVLGTGELFF. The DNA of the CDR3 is TGTGCCAACGTCCTAGGTACCGGGGAGCTGTTTTTT.